The sequence of this T cell receptor (beta chain) was determined in a study of CD4 T cells in relation to SARS-CoV-2 and coronaviruses. For this clone: Its antigen is not identified.

The germline gives CDR1 MNHEY, CDR2 SVGAGI. This CDR3 contains 13 residues. V trimming: 6 bases; J trimming: 6 bases; junction bases outside the gene matches: 7. Naive or memory CD4+ cells were cultured 1:1 with T cell-depleted PBMCs plus CEF. The repertoire was sequenced with immunoSEQ multiplex PCR; TCRdb's copy has only in-frame clones and lacks some. The table records 40,000 or so clones, 82% of them present only once. Regarding the study as a whole: Memory recall responses, not primary responses primed in culture, are what the assay detects. The cross-reactivity analysis covered only spike protein, not other viral proteins.

The chain couples TRBV6-5 to TRBJ1-2, with TRBD1 identical over 7 bases. This clonotype was obtained from an adult with COVID-19. Material: naive CD4+ T cells from PBMCs, cultured in vitro. Documented subset: naive CD4+ T cells isolated by negative enrichment. The CDR3 bases are TGTGCCAGCAGCCGAGGGACAGATCATGGCTACACCTTC. Amino acid sequence: CASSRGTDHGYTF.